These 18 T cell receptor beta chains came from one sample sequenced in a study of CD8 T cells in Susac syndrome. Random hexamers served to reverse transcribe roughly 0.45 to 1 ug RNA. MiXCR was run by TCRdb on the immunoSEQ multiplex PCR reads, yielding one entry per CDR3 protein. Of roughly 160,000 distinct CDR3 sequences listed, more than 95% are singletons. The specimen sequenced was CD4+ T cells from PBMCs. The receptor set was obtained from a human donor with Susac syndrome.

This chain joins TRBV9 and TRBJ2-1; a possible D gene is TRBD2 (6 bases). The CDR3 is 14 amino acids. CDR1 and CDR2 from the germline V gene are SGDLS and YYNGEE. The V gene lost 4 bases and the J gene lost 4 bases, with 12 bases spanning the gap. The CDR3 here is CASSFDGTYNEQFF. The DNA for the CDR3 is TGTGCCAGCAGCTTCGACGGGACTTACAATGAGCAGTTCTTC.

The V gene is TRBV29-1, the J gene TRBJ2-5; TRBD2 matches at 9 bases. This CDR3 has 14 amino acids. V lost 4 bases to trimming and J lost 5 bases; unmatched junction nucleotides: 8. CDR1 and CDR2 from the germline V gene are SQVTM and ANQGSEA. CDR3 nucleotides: TGCAGCGTTGGAGCCTTCAGCGGGGGGGAGACCCAGTACTTC. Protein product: CSVGAFSGGETQYF. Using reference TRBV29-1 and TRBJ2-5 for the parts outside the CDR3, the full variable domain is SAVISQKPSRDICQRGTSLTIQCQVDSQVTMMFWYRQQPGQSLTLIATANQGSEATYESGFVIDKFPISRPNLTFSTLTVSNMSPEDSSIYLCSVGAFSGGETQYFGPGTRLLVL.

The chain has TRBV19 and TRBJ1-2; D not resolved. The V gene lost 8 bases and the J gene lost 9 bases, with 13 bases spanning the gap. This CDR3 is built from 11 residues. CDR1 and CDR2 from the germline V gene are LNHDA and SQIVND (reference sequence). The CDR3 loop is CASQTGMSYTF. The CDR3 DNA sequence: TGTGCCAGTCAAACGGGGATGAGCTACACCTTC.

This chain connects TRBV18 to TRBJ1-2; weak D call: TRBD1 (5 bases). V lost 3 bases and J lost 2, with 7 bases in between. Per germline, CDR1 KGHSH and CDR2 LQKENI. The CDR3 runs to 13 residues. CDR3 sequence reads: CASSPRQNYGYTF. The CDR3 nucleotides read TGTGCCAGCTCACCGCGACAGAACTATGGCTACACCTTC.

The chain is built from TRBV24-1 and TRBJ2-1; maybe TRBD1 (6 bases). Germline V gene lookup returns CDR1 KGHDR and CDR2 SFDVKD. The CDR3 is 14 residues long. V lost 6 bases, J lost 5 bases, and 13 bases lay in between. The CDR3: CATSRTALNNEQFF. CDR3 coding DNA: TGTGCCACCAGTCGGACAGCCCTGAACAATGAGCAGTTCTTC.

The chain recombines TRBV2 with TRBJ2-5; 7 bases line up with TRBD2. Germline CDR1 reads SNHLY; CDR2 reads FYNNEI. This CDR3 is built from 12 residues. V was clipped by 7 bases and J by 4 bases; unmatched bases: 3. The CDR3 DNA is TGTGCCAGCACCCGGGAGGTAGAGACCCAGTACTTC. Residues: CASTREVETQYF.

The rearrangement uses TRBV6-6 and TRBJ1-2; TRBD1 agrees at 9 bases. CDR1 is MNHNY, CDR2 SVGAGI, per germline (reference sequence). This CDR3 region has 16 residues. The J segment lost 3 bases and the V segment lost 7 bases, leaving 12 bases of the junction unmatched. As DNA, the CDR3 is TGTGCCAGCACCCCTCGCGACAGGGGGGGGGACTATGGCTACACCTTC. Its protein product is CASTPRDRGGDYGYTF.

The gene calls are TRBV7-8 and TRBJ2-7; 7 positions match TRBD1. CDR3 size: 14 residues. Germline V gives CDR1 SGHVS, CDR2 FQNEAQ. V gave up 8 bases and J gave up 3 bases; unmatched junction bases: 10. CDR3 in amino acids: CASGNRDRDYEQYF. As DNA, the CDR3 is TGTGCCAGCGGGAACCGGGACAGAGACTACGAGCAGTACTTC.

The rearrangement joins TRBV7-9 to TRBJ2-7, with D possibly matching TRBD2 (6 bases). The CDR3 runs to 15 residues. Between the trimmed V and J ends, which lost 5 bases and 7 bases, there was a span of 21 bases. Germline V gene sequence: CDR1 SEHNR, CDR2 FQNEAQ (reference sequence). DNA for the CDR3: TGTGCCAGCAGCCCCCTTAGCGGTGCCCGTCGGGAGCAGTACTTC. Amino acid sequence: CASSPLSGARREQYF.

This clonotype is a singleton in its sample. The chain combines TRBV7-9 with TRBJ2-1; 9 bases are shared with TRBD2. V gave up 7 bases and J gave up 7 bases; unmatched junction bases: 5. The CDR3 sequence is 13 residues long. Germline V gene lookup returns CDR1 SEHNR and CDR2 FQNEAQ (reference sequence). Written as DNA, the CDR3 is TGTGCCAGCACGACCAGCGGGAGGAATGAGCAGTTCTTC. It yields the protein CASTTSGRNEQFF.

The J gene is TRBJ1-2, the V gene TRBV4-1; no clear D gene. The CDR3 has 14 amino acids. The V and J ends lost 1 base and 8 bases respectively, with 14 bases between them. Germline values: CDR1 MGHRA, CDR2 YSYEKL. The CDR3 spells CASSQVGELRGYTF. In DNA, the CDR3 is TGCGCCAGCAGCCAAGTTGGGGAACTGCGGGGCTACACCTTC.

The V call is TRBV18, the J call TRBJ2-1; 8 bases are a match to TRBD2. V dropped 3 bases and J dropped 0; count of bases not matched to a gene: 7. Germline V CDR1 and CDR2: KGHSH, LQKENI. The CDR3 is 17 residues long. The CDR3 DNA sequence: TGTGCCAGCTCACCGGGTATGGCGGGAGGCTCCTACAATGAGCAGTTCTTC. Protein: CASSPGMAGGSYNEQFF.

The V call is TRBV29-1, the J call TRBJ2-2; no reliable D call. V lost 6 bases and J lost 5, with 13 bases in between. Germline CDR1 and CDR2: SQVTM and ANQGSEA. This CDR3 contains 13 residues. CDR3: CSVVAMETGELFF. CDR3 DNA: TGCAGCGTGGTGGCTATGGAGACCGGGGAGCTGTTTTTT.

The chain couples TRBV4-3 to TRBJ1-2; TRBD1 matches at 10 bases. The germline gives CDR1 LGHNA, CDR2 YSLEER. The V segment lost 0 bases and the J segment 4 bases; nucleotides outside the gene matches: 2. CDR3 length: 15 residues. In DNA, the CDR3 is TGCGCCAGCAGCCAAGATGGGGACAGGGGCTATGGCTACACCTTC. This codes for CASSQDGDRGYGYTF.

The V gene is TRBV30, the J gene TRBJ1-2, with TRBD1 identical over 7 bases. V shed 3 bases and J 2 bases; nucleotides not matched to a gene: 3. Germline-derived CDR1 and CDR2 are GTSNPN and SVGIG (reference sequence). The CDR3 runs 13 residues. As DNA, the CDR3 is TGTGCCTGGAGAGGACAGGCCAACTATGGCTACACCTTC. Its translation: CAWRGQANYGYTF. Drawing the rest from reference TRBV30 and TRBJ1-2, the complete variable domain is SQTIHQWPATLVQPVGSPLSLECTVEGTSNPNLYWYRQAAGRGLQLLFYSVGIGQISSEVPQNLSASRPQDRQFILSSKKLLLSDSGFYLCAWRGQANYGYTFGSGTRLTVV.

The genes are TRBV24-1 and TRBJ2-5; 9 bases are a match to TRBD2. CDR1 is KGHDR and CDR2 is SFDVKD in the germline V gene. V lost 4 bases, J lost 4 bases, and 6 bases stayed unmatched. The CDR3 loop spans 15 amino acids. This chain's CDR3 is CATSDPTSGGETQYF. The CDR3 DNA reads TGTGCCACCAGTGACCCGACTAGCGGTGGAGAGACCCAGTACTTC.

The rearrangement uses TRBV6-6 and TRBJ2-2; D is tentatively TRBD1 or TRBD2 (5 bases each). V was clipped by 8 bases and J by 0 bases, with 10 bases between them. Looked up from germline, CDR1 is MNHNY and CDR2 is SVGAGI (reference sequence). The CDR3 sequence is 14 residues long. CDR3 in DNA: TGTGCCAGCTCGAGAGGGGCGAACACCGGGGAGCTGTTTTTT. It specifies CASSRGANTGELFF.

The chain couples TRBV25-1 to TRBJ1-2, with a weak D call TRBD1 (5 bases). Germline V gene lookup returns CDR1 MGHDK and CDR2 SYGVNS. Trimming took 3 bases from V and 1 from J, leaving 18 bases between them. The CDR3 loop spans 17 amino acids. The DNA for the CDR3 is TGTGCCAGCAGTGACCCGTACGACAGCGGGCTTAACTATGGCTACACCTTC. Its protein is CASSDPYDSGLNYGYTF.